Listed below are T cell receptor beta chains from one sample, sequenced in a study of blood T cells in healthy people across ages. TCRdb reanalysed the 5' RACE reads using MiXCR and keeps one entry per CDR3 protein. This sample has 1.6 million or so distinct CDR3 sequences, with about 31% found just once. The sample comprised blood. These receptor sequences come from a woman aged 25 to 39 in good health. The CDR3 runs from the conserved cysteine through the conserved F or W. A D gene is named only where the DNA matches it firmly. The size field is filled for only some rows; it gives once, few, many or a size class.

abundance: -; v_gene: TRBV6-2/TRBV6-3; d_gene: -; j_gene: TRBJ2-7; CDR3nt: TGTGCCAGCACCGACGGGAACTACGAGCAGTACTTC; CDR3aa: CASTDGNYEQYF
abundance: few; v_gene: TRBV5-1; d_gene: -; j_gene: TRBJ2-7; CDR3nt: TGCGCCAGCAGCCCCACGCGAGGAGTCTACGAGCAGTACTTC; CDR3aa: CASSPTRGVYEQYF
abundance: -; v_gene: TRBV3-1; d_gene: TRBD1; j_gene: TRBJ1-2; CDR3nt: TGTGCCAGCAGCCAAGATACTACAGGGGCTAACTATGGCTACACCTTC; CDR3aa: CASSQDTTGANYGYTF
abundance: few; v_gene: TRBV27; d_gene: TRBD1; j_gene: TRBJ2-2; CDR3nt: TGTGCCAGCAGTTACCGGACAGGGAGCGCTTCCGGGGAGCTGTTTTTT; CDR3aa: CASSYRTGSASGELFF
abundance: few; v_gene: TRBV3-1; d_gene: -; j_gene: TRBJ2-1; CDR3nt: TGTGCCAGCAGCGGGGGTAGTGGGAGATACAATGAGCAGTTCTTC; CDR3aa: CASSGGSGRYNEQFF
abundance: -; v_gene: TRBV29-1; d_gene: TRBD2; j_gene: TRBJ2-1; CDR3nt: TGCAGCGTTGGGACTAGCGGGAGGGGATACAATGAGCAGTTCTTC; CDR3aa: CSVGTSGRGYNEQFF
abundance: few; v_gene: TRBV18; d_gene: TRBD1; j_gene: TRBJ1-2; CDR3nt: TGTGCCAGCTCACCAGGGACAGGGGGCGGTGGCTACACCTTC; CDR3aa: CASSPGTGGGGYTF
abundance: -; v_gene: TRBV6-1; d_gene: -; j_gene: TRBJ2-5; CDR3nt: TGTGCCAGCACAGGGAGGCGAGGAGAAGAGACCCAGTACTTC; CDR3aa: CASTGRRGEETQYF
abundance: -; v_gene: TRBV5-6; d_gene: -; j_gene: TRBJ2-1; CDR3nt: TGTGCCAGCAGCTTGGGGGGGGGCTCCGGTGAGCAGTTCTTC; CDR3aa: CASSLGGGSGEQFF
abundance: -; v_gene: TRBV6-1; d_gene: TRBD1; j_gene: TRBJ1-5; CDR3nt: TGTGCCAGCAGTGAGACCGACAGGGGTAGCAATCAGCCCCAGCATTTT; CDR3aa: CASSETDRGSNQPQHF
abundance: -; v_gene: TRBV9; d_gene: TRBD1; j_gene: TRBJ1-4; CDR3nt: TGTGCCAGCAGTGTAGCGACAGGGGGCCGAGAAAAGCTGTTTTTT; CDR3aa: CASSVATGGREKLFF
abundance: few; v_gene: TRBV5-1; d_gene: TRBD1; j_gene: TRBJ2-5; CDR3nt: TGCGCCAGCAGCTTGGTGGGACAGGGGATTGAAACCCAGTACTTC; CDR3aa: CASSLVGQGIETQYF
abundance: few; v_gene: TRBV28; d_gene: -; j_gene: TRBJ2-7; CDR3nt: TGTGCCAGCAGTTCCCTTAAAGGGCAAGGCTCCTACGAGCAGTACTTC; CDR3aa: CASSSLKGQGSYEQYF
abundance: many; v_gene: TRBV27; d_gene: -; j_gene: TRBJ2-7; CDR3nt: TGTGCCAGCAGCTTAAGGGGGTCCTACGAGCAGTACTTC; CDR3aa: CASSLRGSYEQYF
abundance: -; v_gene: TRBV20-1; d_gene: -; j_gene: TRBJ2-3; CDR3nt: TGCAGTGCCCAGAGGGGGTACGAAGATACGCAGTATTTT; CDR3aa: CSAQRGYEDTQYF
abundance: few; v_gene: TRBV6-6; d_gene: TRBD1; j_gene: TRBJ1-2; CDR3nt: TGTGCCTGCAGTTCGGGACAGACATATGGCTACACCTTC; CDR3aa: CACSSGQTYGYTF
abundance: -; v_gene: TRBV7-8; d_gene: -; j_gene: TRBJ1-6; CDR3nt: TGTGCCAGCAGCCCCGGGCCTGGCGGGAATTCACCCCTCCACTTT; CDR3aa: CASSPGPGGNSPLHF
abundance: few; v_gene: TRBV5-6; d_gene: TRBD2; j_gene: TRBJ2-1; CDR3nt: TGTGCCAGCAGCCCCGGGACTAGTCCCGATGAGCAGTTCTTC; CDR3aa: CASSPGTSPDEQFF
abundance: -; v_gene: TRBV6-2/TRBV6-3; d_gene: -; j_gene: TRBJ2-3; CDR3nt: TGTGCCAGCAGTTCCAGGATTTTCACAGATACGCAGTATTTT; CDR3aa: CASSSRIFTDTQYF
abundance: few; v_gene: TRBV6-4; d_gene: -; j_gene: TRBJ1-2; CDR3nt: TGTGCCAGCCCGCGGACTTATGGCTACACCTTC; CDR3aa: CASPRTYGYTF
abundance: few; v_gene: TRBV5-4; d_gene: -; j_gene: TRBJ2-1; CDR3nt: TGTGCCAGCAGCTTCTTCGGGCGGCTAGGGAATGAGCAGTTCTTC; CDR3aa: CASSFFGRLGNEQFF
abundance: -; v_gene: TRBV5-8; d_gene: -; j_gene: TRBJ1-5; CDR3nt: TGTGCCAGCGCTTATAGCAATCAGCCCCAGCATTTT; CDR3aa: CASAYSNQPQHF
abundance: -; v_gene: TRBV6-1; d_gene: TRBD1; j_gene: TRBJ1-2; CDR3nt: TGTGCCAGCAGTGCACAGGGGGATGGCTACACCTTC; CDR3aa: CASSAQGDGYTF
abundance: -; v_gene: TRBV27; d_gene: TRBD1; j_gene: TRBJ1-4; CDR3nt: TGTGCCACCTCCGACAGGGGAACGACTAATGAAAAACTGTTTTTT; CDR3aa: CATSDRGTTNEKLFF
abundance: few; v_gene: TRBV5-5; d_gene: -; j_gene: TRBJ1-5; CDR3nt: TGTGCCAGCACCAGCTTCGGGCAGCCCCAGCATTTT; CDR3aa: CASTSFGQPQHF
abundance: -; v_gene: TRBV29-1; d_gene: -; j_gene: TRBJ2-2; CDR3nt: TGCAGCGTTGACTATACCGGGGAGCTGTTTTTT; CDR3aa: CSVDYTGELFF
abundance: -; v_gene: TRBV7-3; d_gene: -; j_gene: TRBJ1-5; CDR3nt: TGTGCCAGCAGCCCAAGTCTTCCAGAGGATAGCAATCAGCCCCAGCATTTT; CDR3aa: CASSPSLPEDSNQPQHF
abundance: few; v_gene: TRBV7-6; d_gene: -; j_gene: TRBJ2-1; CDR3nt: TGTGCCAGCAGCTTAGTTGTGGCGGGACTCCTCTCCTACAATGAGCAGGTCTTC; CDR3aa: CASSLVVAGLLSYNEQVF
abundance: many; v_gene: TRBV4-1; d_gene: -; j_gene: TRBJ2-7; CDR3nt: TGCGCCAGCAGCCCCGAAGCCGCGGGGGCCACGTACGAGCAGTACTTC; CDR3aa: CASSPEAAGATYEQYF
abundance: -; v_gene: TRBV29-1; d_gene: TRBD1; j_gene: TRBJ2-7; CDR3nt: TGCAGCGGACAAGCAAGACAGGGGGTGTCCTACGAGCAGTACTTC; CDR3aa: CSGQARQGVSYEQYF
abundance: many; v_gene: TRBV20-1; d_gene: TRBD2; j_gene: TRBJ2-3; CDR3nt: TGCAGTGCTGGGCCCCCGGGGACTAGCAGAGATACGCAGTATTTT; CDR3aa: CSAGPPGTSRDTQYF
abundance: few; v_gene: TRBV9; d_gene: -; j_gene: TRBJ1-4; CDR3nt: TGTGCCAGCAGCGGTTTTATCGGGACGAGGAATGAAAAACTGTTTTTT; CDR3aa: CASSGFIGTRNEKLFF
abundance: -; v_gene: TRBV7-3; d_gene: -; j_gene: TRBJ1-1; CDR3nt: TGTGCCAGCAGTGCCACGGGGGGGGTTAACACTGAAGCTTTCTTT; CDR3aa: CASSATGGVNTEAFF
abundance: few; v_gene: TRBV12-3/TRBV12-4; d_gene: -; j_gene: TRBJ2-7; CDR3nt: TGTGCCAGTCTCCTTTTCCCAAGCTCCTACGAGCAGTACTTC; CDR3aa: CASLLFPSSYEQYF
abundance: -; v_gene: TRBV20-1; d_gene: -; j_gene: TRBJ1-5; CDR3nt: TGCAGTGCTGGACCGGACACATATCAGCCCCAGCATTTT; CDR3aa: CSAGPDTYQPQHF
abundance: -; v_gene: TRBV10-3; d_gene: TRBD2; j_gene: TRBJ2-1; CDR3nt: TGTGTCATCAGTGCTGGGGGACTAGCGGGAGACGAGCAGTTCTTC; CDR3aa: CVISAGGLAGDEQFF
abundance: -; v_gene: TRBV20-1; d_gene: TRBD2; j_gene: TRBJ2-5; CDR3nt: TGCAGTGCCAGCTCCGGGGGGTTTGGGGAGACCCAGTACTTC; CDR3aa: CSASSGGFGETQYF
abundance: -; v_gene: TRBV28; d_gene: TRBD2; j_gene: TRBJ2-7; CDR3nt: TGTGCCAGCAGTTTAGGGGGGGAGTTGGGGTCCTACGAGCAGTACTTC; CDR3aa: CASSLGGELGSYEQYF
abundance: few; v_gene: TRBV20-1; d_gene: TRBD1; j_gene: TRBJ1-6; CDR3nt: TGCAGTGCTAGAACCGACAGGGTAGGATCACCCCTCCACTTT; CDR3aa: CSARTDRVGSPLHF
abundance: -; v_gene: TRBV4-2; d_gene: TRBD2; j_gene: TRBJ2-5; CDR3nt: TGTGCCAGCAGTGAACCCCTAGCGGGGGGGGAGACCCAGTACTTC; CDR3aa: CASSEPLAGGETQYF